This is a list of T cell receptor beta chains from one sample in a study of immune cell composition in non-small cell lung cancer. Profiled with immunoSEQ multiplex PCR; TCRdb holds only in-frame clones, not every one. The profile shows over 2,500 clones, around 79% of them singletons. Sequenced material: non-adjacent lung tissue. These TCRs come from a human donor with non-small cell lung cancer. The donor label of this sample is uncertain. The conserved cysteine and the conserved F or W are not part of the CDR3 here.

TRBV18	TRBJ2-7	10	ASSSTGNEQY
TRBV6-1	TRBJ2-1	15	ASSEDRGREFGNEQF
TRBV4-1	TRBJ2-7	13	ASSQAGTSVDEQY
TRBV5-1	TRBJ2-5	13	ASSPQGRSRETQY
TRBV6-1	TRBJ2-7	11	ASNVAVSYEQY
TRBV29-1	TRBJ2-1	12	SVGAGPSYNEQF
TRBV9	TRBJ2-1	14	ASSVAGQRGYNEQF
TRBV7-3	TRBJ2-2	13	ASSLSRGDTGELF
TRBV5-1	TRBJ2-3	14	ASSPWTSGKSDTQY
TRBV5-1	TRBJ1-4	14	ASSLALGDSNEKLF
TRBV6-1	TRBJ2-7	13	ASSDGTGGSYEQY
TRBV10-3	TRBJ2-5	13	AISSLAGGGETQY
TRBV4-3	TRBJ1-1	12	ASSSQGAGTEAF
TRBV14	TRBJ2-3	15	ASSQDLRLAGRDTQY
TRBV6-5	TRBJ2-7	9	ASNRGHEQY
TRBV15	TRBJ2-3	14	ATSSRQGAVSDTQY
TRBV6-6	TRBJ1-5	12	ASSYSSAGRAQH
TRBV5-5	TRBJ2-3	12	ASSLESATDTQY
TRBV5-1	TRBJ2-3	14	ASSVLAGIEGDTQY
TRBV6-1	TRBJ2-7	12	ASRADRPSYEQY
TRBV28	TRBJ2-7	14	ASSLGRSGSSYEQY
TRBV4-1	TRBJ2-7	14	ASSPGGQGGGYEQY
TRBV7-8	TRBJ1-2	13	ASSTGARGQNGYT
TRBV11-2	TRBJ1-2	13	ASSPSLDRMGGYT